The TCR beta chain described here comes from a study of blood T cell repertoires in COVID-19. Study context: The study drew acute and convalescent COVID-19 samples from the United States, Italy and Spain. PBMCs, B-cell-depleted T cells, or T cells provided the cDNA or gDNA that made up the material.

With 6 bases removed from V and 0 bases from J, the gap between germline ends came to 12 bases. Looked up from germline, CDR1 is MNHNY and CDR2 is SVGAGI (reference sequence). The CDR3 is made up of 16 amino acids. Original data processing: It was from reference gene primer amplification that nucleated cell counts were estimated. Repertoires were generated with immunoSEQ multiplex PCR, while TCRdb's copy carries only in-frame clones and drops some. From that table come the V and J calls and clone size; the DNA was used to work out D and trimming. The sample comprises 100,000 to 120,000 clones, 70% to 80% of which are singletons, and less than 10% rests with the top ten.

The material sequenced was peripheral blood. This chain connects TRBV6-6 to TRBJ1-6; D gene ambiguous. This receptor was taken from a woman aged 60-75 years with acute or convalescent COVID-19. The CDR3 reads CASRRLLGSYNSPLHF. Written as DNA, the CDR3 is TGTGCCAGCAGGCGCCTCCTAGGCTCCTATAATTCACCCCTCCACTTT.